The text below deals with one T cell receptor beta chain. Antigen: not known. The data stem from a study of T cell responses to AZD1222 COVID-19 vaccine. The wider study: Recipients boosted at about 4 weeks or about 12 weeks are pooled. Study conclusions and caveats: Spike-specific TCR repertoires showed rising breadth and depth after two AZD1222 doses.

V lost 4 bases, J lost 1 base, and 11 bases lay in between. The CDR3 consists of 14 residues. Germline values: CDR1 SGHRS, CDR2 YFSETQ. Method: immunoSEQ multiplex PCR; TCRdb's copy keeps in-frame clones and lacks some. The repertoire has fewer than 150,000 clones, approximately 86% of them found once; the top ten carry around 3.6%. The chain couples TRBV5-1 to TRBJ1-1, with D tentatively TRBD1 (5 bases). Sample: peripheral blood, taken on day 0 of AZD1222 vaccination. The origin of this receptor is an adult in good health. CDR3 coding DNA: TGCGCCAGCAGCGTACAGGCGACGAACACTGAAGCTTTCTTT. It translates to CASSVQATNTEAFF. Drawing the rest from reference TRBV5-1 and TRBJ1-1, the complete variable domain is KAGVTQTPRYLIKTRGQQVTLSCSPISGHRSVSWYQQTPGQGLQFLFEYFSETQRNKGNFPGRFSGRQFSNSRSEMNVSTLELGDSALYLCASSVQATNTEAFFGQGTRLTVV.